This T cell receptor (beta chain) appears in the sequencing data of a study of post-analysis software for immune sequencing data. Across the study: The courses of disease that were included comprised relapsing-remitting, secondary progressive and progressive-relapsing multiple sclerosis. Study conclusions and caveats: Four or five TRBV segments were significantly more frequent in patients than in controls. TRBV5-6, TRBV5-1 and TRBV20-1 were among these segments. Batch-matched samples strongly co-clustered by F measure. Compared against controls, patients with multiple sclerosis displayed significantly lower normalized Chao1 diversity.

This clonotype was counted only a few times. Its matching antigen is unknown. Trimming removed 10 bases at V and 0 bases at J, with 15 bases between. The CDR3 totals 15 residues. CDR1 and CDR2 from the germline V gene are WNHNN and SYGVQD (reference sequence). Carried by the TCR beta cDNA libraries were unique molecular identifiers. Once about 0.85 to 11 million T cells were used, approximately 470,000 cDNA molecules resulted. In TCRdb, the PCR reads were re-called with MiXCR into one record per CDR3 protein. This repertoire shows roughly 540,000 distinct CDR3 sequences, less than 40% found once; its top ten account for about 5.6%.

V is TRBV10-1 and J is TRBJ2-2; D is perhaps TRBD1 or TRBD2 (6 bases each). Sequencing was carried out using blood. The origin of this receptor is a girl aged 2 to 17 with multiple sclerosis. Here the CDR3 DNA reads TGCGCCACGGGGCCGGGGGCCGCGAACACCGGGGAGCTGTTTTTT. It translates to CATGPGAANTGELFF.